This is a list of T cell receptor beta chains from one sample in a study of blood T cell repertoires in COVID-19. TCRdb keeps only in-frame clones here, not all; method: immunoSEQ multiplex PCR. This sample has over 150,000 clones, with approximately 88% found just once. The sequenced sample was PBMCs or T cells enriched from blood (not recorded which). Source of these receptors: a woman in her twenties or thirties who had recovered from COVID-19. Each CDR3 is given with its conserved first and last residue. A D gene is named only where the DNA matches it firmly. For some rows the clone size is stated as once, few or many, or as a class when expanded; others skip it.

CDR3aa,CDR3nt,j_gene,v_gene,abundance,d_gene
CASRGTKEANYGYTF,TGTGCCAGCAGGGGGACAAAGGAAGCTAACTATGGCTACACCTTC,TRBJ1-2,TRBV28,-,-
CASRFRDRGNSPLHF,TGTGCCAGTAGATTCCGGGACAGGGGTAATTCACCCCTCCACTTT,TRBJ1-6,TRBV19,-,TRBD1
CASSASGGGTEAFF,TGTGCCAGCAGCGCCTCCGGGGGAGGGACTGAAGCTTTCTTT,TRBJ1-1,TRBV3-1/TRBV3-2,few,-
CASSSSAWTGANTGELFF,TGTGCCAGCAGCTCTTCTGCCTGGACAGGGGCGAACACCGGGGAGCTGTTTTTT,TRBJ2-2,TRBV7-9,-,TRBD1
CASSLATGPAGNTIYF,TGTGCCAGCAGCTTAGCGACAGGGCCAGCTGGAAACACCATATATTTT,TRBJ1-3,TRBV7-6,-,TRBD1
CASSYPKGGTDTQYF,TGTGCCAGCAGCTACCCGAAGGGAGGGACAGATACGCAGTATTTT,TRBJ2-3,TRBV5-6,-,TRBD2
CASSTELMPGQGARFWTDTQYF,TGTGCCAGCAGTACAGAGCTGATGCCGGGACAGGGGGCGCGTTTTTGGACAGATACGCAGTATTTT,TRBJ2-3,TRBV21-1,-,-
CASNSGAQETQYF,TGTGCCAGCAATAGCGGGGCCCAAGAGACCCAGTACTTC,TRBJ2-5,TRBV12-3/TRBV12-4,-,TRBD2
CATQGGTEAFF,TGTGCCACCCAAGGGGGAACTGAAGCTTTCTTT,TRBJ1-1,TRBV11-2,-,-
CASSAWGTVLLVRGYTF,TGTGCCAGTAGTGCCTGGGGGACAGTCTTATTGGTAAGGGGCTACACCTTC,TRBJ1-2,TRBV19,-,TRBD1
CASSQQGATEAFF,TGCGCCAGCAGCCAACAGGGGGCCACTGAAGCTTTCTTT,TRBJ1-1,TRBV4-1,-,TRBD1